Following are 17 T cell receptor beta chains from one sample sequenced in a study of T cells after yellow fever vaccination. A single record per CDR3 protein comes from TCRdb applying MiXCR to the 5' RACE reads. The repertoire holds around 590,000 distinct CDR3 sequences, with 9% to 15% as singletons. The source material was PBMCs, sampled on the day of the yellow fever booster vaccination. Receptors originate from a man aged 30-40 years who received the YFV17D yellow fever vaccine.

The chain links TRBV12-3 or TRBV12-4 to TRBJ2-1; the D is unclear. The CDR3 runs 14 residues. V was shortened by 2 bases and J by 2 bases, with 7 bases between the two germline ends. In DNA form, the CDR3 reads TGTGCCAGCAGTTTAACACTGACCTACAATGAGCAGTTCTTC. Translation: CASSLTLTYNEQFF.

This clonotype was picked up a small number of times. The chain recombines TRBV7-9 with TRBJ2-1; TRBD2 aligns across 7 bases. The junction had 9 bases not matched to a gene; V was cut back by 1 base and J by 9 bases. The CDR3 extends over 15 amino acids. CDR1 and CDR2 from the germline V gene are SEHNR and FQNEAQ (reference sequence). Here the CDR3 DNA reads TGTGCCAGCAGCTTAGAAGGTGGGACTACCGCTGAGCAGTTCTTC. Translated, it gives CASSLEGGTTAEQFF.

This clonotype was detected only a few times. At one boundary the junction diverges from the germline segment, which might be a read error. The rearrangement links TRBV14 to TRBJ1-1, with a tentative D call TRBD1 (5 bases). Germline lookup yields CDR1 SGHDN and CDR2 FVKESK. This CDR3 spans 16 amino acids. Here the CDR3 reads CASSQLLGRGNSEAFF. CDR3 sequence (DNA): TGTGCCAGCAGCCAGCTCCTCGGTCGGGGGAACTCTGAAGCTTTCTTT.

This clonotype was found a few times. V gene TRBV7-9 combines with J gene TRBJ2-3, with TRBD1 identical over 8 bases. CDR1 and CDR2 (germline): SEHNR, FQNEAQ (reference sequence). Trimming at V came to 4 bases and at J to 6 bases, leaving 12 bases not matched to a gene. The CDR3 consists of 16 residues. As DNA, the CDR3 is TGTGCCAGCAGCTCCCCTACAGGGGGTCGTACCGATACGCAGTATTTT. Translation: CASSSPTGGRTDTQYF.

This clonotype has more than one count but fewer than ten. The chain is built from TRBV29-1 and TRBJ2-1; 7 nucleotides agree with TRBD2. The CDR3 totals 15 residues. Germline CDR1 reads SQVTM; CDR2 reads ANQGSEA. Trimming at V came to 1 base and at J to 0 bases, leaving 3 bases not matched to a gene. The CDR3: CSVEVGGSSYNEQFF. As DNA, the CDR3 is TGCAGCGTTGAAGTAGGCGGGAGCTCCTACAATGAGCAGTTCTTC.

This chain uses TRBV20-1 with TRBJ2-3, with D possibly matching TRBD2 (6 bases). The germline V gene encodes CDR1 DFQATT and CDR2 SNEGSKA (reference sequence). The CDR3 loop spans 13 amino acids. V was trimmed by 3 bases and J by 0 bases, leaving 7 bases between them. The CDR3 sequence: CSASGSSTDTQYF. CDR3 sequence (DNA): TGCAGTGCTAGCGGGAGCAGCACAGATACGCAGTATTTT.

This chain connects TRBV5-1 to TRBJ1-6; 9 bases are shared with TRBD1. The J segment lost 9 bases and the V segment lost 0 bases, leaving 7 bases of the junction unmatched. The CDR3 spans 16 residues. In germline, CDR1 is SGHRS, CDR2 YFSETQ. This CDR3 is CASSLEAGQGISPLHF. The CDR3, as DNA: TGCGCCAGCAGCTTGGAGGCGGGACAGGGAATTTCACCCCTCCACTTT. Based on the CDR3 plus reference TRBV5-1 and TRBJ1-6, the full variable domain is KAGVTQTPRYLIKTRGQQVTLSCSPISGHRSVSWYQQTPGQGLQFLFEYFSETQRNKGNFPGRFSGRQFSNSRSEMNVSTLELGDSALYLCASSLEAGQGISPLHFGNGTRLTVT.

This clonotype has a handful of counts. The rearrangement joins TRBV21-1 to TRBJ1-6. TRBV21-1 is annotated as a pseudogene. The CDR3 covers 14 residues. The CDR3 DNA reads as TGTGCCAGCAGCAAAGGGCCGCAAAATTCACCCCTCCACTTT. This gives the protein CASSKGPQNSPLHF.

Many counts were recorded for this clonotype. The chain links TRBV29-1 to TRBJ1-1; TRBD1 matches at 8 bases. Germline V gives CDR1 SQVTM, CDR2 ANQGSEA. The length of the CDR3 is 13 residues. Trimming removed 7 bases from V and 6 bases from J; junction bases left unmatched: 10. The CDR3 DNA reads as TGCAGCGCTAACAGGGGGGGAACCGCTGAAGCTTTCTTT. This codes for CSANRGGTAEAFF.

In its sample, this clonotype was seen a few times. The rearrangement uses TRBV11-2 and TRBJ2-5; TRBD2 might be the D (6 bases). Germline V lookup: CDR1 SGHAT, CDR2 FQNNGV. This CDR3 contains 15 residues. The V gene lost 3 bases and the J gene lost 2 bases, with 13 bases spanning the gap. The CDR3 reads CASSFSPGVQETQYF. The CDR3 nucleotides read TGTGCCAGCAGCTTTTCCCCGGGGGTACAAGAGACCCAGTACTTC.

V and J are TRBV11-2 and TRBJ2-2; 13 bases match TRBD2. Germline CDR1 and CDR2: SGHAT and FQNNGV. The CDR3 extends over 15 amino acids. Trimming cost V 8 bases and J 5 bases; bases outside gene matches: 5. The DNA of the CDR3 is TGTGCCAGCTCCTGGACTAGCGGGAGTACCGGGGAGCTGTTTTTT. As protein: CASSWTSGSTGELFF.

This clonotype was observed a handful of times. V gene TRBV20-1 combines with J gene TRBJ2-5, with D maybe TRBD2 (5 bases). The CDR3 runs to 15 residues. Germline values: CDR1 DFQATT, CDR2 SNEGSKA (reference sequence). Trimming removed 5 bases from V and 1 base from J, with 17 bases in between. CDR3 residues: CSAARSGRAQETQYF. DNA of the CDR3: TGCAGTGCTGCCAGGTCCGGGCGGGCCCAAGAGACCCAGTACTTC.

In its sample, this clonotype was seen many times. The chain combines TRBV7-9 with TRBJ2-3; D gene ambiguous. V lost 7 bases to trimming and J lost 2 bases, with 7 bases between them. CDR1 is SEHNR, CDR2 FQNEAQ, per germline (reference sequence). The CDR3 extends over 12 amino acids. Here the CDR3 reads CASTSSTDTQYF. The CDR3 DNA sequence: TGTGCCAGCACCTCCTCCACAGATACGCAGTATTTT.

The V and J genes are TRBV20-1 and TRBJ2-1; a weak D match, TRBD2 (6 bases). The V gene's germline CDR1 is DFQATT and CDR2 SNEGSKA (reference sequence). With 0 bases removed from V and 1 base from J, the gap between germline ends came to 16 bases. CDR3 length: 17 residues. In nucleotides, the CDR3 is TGCAGTGCTAGAGATCTCTCGTCGGGGGAATCCTACAATGAGCAGTTCTTC. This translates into CSARDLSSGESYNEQFF.

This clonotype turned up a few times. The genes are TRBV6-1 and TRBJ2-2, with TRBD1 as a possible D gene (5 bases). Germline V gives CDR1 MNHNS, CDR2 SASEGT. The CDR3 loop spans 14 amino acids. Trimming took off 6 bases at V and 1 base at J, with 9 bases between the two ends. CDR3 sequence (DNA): TGTGCCAGCAGAATTACAGGGAACACCGGGGAGCTGTTTTTT. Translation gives CASRITGNTGELFF.

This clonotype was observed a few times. The CDR3 loop is CASSNRDRGTGELFF. The CDR3 DNA sequence: TGTGCCAGCAGTAACCGGGACAGGGGGACCGGGGAGCTGTTTTTT. V and J are TRBV6-2 or TRBV6-3 and TRBJ2-2; 11 bases fit TRBD1. The CDR3 has 15 residues. Germline CDR1 reads MNHEY; CDR2 reads SVGEGT. V was clipped by 5 bases and J by 5 bases; unmatched bases: 4.

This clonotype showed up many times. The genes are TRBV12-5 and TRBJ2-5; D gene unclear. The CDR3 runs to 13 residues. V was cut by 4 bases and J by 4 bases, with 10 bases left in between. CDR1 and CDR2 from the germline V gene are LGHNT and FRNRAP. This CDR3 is CASGSRVGETQYF. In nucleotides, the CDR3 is TGTGCTAGTGGTTCGAGAGTGGGAGAGACCCAGTACTTC.